This T cell receptor beta chain was recovered during a study of CD8+CD57+ T cells in acquired aplastic anemia. Study information: Quantities of DNA derived from sorted CD4+ and CD8+ cells averaged around 3 ug.

Study-wide points: Sharing between patients and controls was observed for around 27 CD8+ CDR3 sequences.

All patients picked for sequencing had shown, by flow cytometry, an expansion of CD8+CD57+ cells. Diagnosis of severe acquired aplastic anemia applied to all patients. Each patient gave a blood sample that was collected before any therapy had been received. Genomic DNA, the template, was used for profiling of the TCR beta VDJ and CDR3. One entry per CDR3 protein results from TCRdb running MiXCR on the reads. Of about 160,000 distinct CDR3 sequences listed, about 70% are singletons. About this clonotype: Its antigen remains unidentified. One junction end does not reproduce the germline sequence, and a read error may be involved.

The sample was sorted CD4+, CD8+, or CD8+CD57+ T cells (not recorded which) from PBMCs. This clonotype was sampled from a human donor with aplastic anemia.

CDR3 nucleotide sequence: TGTGCCAGCAGCCCGGACAGGGTAGCTCGGAACTTC. It specifies CASSPDRVARNF. The V gene is TRBV7-2, the J gene TRBJ2-5; 8 bases are shared with TRBD1. Germline V lookup: CDR1 SGHTA, CDR2 FQGNSA. The CDR3 runs to 12 residues.